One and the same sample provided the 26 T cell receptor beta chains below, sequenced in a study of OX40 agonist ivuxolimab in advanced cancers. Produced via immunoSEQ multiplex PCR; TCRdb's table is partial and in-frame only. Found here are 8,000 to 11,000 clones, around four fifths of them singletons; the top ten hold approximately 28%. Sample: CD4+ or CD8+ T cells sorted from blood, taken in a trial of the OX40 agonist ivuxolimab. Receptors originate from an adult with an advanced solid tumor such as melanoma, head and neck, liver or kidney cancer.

This CDR3 is CASSLIQGENTGELFF. The CDR3 DNA sequence: TGCGCCAGCAGCTTGATACAGGGTGAAAACACCGGGGAGCTGTTTTTT. This chain links TRBV5-1 with TRBJ2-2; possibly TRBD1 for D (6 bases). Germline V lookup: CDR1 SGHRS, CDR2 YFSETQ. CDR3 length equals 16 residues. Trimming took off 1 base at V and 2 bases at J, with 12 bases between the two ends.

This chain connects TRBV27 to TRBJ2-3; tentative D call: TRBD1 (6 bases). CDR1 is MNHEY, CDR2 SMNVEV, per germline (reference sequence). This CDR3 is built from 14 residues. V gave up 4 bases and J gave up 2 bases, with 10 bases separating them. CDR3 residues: CASSSRTDTDTQYF. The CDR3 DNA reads TGTGCCAGCAGTTCCCGGACAGACACAGATACGCAGTATTTT.

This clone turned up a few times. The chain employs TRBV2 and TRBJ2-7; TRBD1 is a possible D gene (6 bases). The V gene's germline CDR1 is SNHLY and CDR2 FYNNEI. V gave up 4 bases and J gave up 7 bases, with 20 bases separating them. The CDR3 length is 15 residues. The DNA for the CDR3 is TGTGCCAGCAGTGCCTCAGGGGCCAGTACAGAAGAGCAGTACTTC. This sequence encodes CASSASGASTEEQYF.

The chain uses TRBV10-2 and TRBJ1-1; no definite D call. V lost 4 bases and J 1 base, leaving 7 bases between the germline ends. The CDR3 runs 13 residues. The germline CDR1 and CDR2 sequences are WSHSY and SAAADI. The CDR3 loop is CASSAGGNTEAFF. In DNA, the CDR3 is TGCGCCAGCAGTGCGGGCGGGAACACTGAAGCTTTCTTT.

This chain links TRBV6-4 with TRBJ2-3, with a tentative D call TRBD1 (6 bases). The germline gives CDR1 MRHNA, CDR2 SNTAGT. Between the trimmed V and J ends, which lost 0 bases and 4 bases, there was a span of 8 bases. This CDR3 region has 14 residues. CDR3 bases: TGTGCCAGCAGTGACTCGGCAGGGGCAGATACGCAGTATTTT. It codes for CASSDSAGADTQYF.

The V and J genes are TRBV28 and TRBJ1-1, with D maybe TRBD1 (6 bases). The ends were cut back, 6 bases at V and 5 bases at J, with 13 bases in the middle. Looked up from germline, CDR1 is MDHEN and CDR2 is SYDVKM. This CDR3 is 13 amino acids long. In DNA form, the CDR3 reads TGTGCCAGCAGGTCCCCAGGGGTAACTGAAGCTTTCTTT. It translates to CASRSPGVTEAFF.

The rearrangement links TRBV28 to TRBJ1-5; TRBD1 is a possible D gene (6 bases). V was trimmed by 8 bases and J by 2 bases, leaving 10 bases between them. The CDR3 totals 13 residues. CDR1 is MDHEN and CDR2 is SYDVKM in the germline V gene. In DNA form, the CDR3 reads TGTGCCAGCGAGGGGGACGGCAATCAGCCCCAGCATTTT. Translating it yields CASEGDGNQPQHF.

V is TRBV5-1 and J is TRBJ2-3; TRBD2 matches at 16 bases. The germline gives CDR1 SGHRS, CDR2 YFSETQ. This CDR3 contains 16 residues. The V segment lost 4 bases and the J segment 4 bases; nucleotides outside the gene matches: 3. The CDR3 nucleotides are TGCGCCAGCAGCCCGGGACTAGCGGGAGGGTCAGATACGCAGTATTTT. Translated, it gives CASSPGLAGGSDTQYF.

CDR3 in amino acids: CASRLAGGGVSYEQYF. The DNA for the CDR3 is TGTGCCAGTAGACTAGCGGGAGGCGGGGTTTCCTACGAGCAGTACTTC. The chain couples TRBV2 to TRBJ2-7, with 13 bases identical to TRBD2. Germline-derived CDR1 and CDR2 are SNHLY and FYNNEI. V dropped 9 bases and J dropped 1; count of bases not matched to a gene: 9. The CDR3 contains 16 residues.

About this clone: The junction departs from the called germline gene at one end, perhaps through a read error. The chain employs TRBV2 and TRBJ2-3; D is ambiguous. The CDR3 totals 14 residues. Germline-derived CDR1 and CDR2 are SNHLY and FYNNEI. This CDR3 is CASREVGRVDTQYF. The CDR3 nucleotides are TGTGCCAGCAGGGAAGTGGGCCGCGTAGATACGCAGTATTTT.

The CDR3 spells CASSLGGRPYEQYF. The CDR3 nucleotides read TGTGCCAGCAGTTTGGGCGGGAGGCCCTACGAGCAGTACTTC. The chain joins TRBV28 to TRBJ2-7, with TRBD2 matching 8 bases. The V gene's germline CDR1 is MDHEN and CDR2 SYDVKM. V was pared by 3 bases and J by 2 bases, with 3 bases of the junction left unmatched. The CDR3 has 14 amino acids.

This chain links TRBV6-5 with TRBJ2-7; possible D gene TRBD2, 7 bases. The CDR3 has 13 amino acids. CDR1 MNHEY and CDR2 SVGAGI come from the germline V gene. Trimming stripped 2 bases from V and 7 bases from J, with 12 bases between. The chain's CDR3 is CASSYRGAKEQYF. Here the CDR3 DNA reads TGTGCCAGCAGTTACCGGGGGGCTAAAGAGCAGTACTTC.

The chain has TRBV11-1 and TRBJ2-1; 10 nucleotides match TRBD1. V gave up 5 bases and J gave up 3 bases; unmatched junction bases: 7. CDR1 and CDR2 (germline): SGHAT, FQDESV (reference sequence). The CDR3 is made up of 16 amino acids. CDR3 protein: CASSPGTGVFYNEQFF. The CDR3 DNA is TGTGCCAGCAGCCCCGGGACAGGGGTTTTCTACAATGAGCAGTTCTTC.

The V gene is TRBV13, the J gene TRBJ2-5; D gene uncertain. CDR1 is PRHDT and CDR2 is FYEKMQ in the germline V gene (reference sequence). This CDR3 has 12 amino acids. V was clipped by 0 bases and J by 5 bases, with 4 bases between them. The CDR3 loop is CASSLGTETQYF. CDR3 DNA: TGTGCCAGCAGCTTAGGGACTGAGACCCAGTACTTC. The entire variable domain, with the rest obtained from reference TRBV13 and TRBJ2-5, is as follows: AAGVIQSPRHLIKEKRETATLKCYPIPRHDTVYWYQQGPGQDPQFLISFYEKMQSDKGSIPDRFSAQQFSDYHSELNMSSLELGDSALYFCASSLGTETQYFGPGTRLLVL.

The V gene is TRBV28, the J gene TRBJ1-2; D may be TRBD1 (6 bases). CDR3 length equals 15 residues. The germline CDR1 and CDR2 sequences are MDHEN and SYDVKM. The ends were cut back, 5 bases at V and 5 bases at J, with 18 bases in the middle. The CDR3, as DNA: TGTGCCAGCAGTAGAACAGGGACCCACCTATATGGCTACACCTTC. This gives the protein CASSRTGTHLYGYTF.

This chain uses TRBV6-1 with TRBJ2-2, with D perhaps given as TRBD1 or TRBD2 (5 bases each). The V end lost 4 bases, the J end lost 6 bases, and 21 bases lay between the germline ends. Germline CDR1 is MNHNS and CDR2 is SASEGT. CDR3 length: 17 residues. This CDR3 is CASSGGSGRGVAGELFF. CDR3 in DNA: TGTGCCAGCAGTGGGGGTTCGGGACGAGGGGTCGCCGGGGAGCTGTTTTTT.

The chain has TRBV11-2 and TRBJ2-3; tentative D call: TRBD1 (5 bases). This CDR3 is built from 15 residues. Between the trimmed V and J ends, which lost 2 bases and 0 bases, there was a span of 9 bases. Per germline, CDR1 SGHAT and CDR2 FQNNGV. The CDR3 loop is CASSLTQASTDTQYF. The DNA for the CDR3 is TGTGCCAGCAGCTTAACACAGGCAAGCACAGATACGCAGTATTTT.

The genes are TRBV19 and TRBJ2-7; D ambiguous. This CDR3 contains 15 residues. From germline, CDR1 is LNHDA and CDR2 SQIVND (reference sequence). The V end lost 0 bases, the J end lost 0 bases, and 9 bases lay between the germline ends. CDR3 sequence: CASSIEVASSYEQYF. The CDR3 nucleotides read TGTGCCAGTAGTATAGAGGTCGCGAGCTCCTACGAGCAGTACTTC.

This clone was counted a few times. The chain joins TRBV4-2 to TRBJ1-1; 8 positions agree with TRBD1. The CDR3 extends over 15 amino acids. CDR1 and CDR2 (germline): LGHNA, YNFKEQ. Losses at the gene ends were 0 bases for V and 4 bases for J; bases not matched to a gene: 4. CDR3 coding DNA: TGTGCCAGCAGCCAAGAGGACAGGGTATCCACTGAAGCTTTCTTT. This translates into CASSQEDRVSTEAFF.

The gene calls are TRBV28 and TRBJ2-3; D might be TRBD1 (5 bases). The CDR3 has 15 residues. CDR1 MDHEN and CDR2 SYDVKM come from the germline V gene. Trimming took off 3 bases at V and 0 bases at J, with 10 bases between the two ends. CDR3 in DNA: TGTGCCAGCAGTTTCTCGCCAGGGAGCACAGATACGCAGTATTTT. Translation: CASSFSPGSTDTQYF.

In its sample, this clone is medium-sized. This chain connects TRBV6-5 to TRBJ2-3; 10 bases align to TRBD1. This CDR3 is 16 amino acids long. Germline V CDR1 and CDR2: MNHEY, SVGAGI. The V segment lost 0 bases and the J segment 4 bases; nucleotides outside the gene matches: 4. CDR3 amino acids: CASSYSTGGGADTQYF. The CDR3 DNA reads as TGTGCCAGCAGTTACTCGACAGGGGGCGGGGCAGATACGCAGTATTTT.

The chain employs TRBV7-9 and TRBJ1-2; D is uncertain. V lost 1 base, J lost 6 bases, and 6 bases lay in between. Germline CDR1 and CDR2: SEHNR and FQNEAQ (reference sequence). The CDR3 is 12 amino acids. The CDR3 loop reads CASSLGHDGYTF. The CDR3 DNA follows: TGTGCCAGCAGCTTAGGACACGATGGCTACACCTTC.

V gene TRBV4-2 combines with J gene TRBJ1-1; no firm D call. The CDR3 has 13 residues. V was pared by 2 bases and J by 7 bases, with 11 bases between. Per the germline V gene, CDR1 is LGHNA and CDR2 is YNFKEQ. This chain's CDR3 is CASSQSVRLEAFF. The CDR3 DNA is TGTGCCAGCAGCCAATCAGTACGTCTTGAAGCTTTCTTT.

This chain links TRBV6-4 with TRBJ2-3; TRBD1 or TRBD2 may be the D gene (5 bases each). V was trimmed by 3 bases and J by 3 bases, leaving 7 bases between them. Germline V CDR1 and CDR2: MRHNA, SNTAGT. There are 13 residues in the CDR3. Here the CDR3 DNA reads TGTGCCAGCAGTGAGGGGGAGACAGATACGCAGTATTTT. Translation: CASSEGETDTQYF.

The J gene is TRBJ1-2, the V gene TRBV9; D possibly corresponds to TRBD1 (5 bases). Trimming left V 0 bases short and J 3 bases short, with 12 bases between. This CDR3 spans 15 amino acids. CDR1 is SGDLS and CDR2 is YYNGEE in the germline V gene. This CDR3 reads CASSVGGDWDYGYTF. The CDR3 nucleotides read TGTGCCAGCAGCGTAGGGGGGGACTGGGACTATGGCTACACCTTC.

CDR3 DNA sequence: TGTGCCAGCAGTGAATCAAGGCTAGGGACGGTATATGGCTACACCTTC. As protein: CASSESRLGTVYGYTF. This chain links TRBV6-1 with TRBJ1-2, with a tentative D call TRBD1 (5 bases). V lost 2 bases and J lost 5, with 18 bases in between. The CDR3 totals 16 residues. Germline assignment: CDR1 MNHNS and CDR2 SASEGT.